The 29 T cell receptor beta chains presented below share a single source sample, sequenced in a study of CD8 T cells in ankylosing spondylitis (TCRdb year 2017). Library generation was performed with 5' RACE. Sequenced on an Illumina HiSeq 2500. TCRdb ran its own pipeline on the public reads, namely fastp trimming at Q25 and MiXCR clone calling, and kept in-frame beta chains. Rows are combined by CDR3 protein, so each entry shows the most common genes and DNA. The sample profile shows about 180,000 distinct CDR3 sequences; roughly 10% of them were found once. The ten largest account for roughly 15% of the sample. The specimen sequenced was blood, either unsorted or a sorted T cell fraction (not recorded which). The receptors shown here come from a female donor with ankylosing spondylitis or in good health (not recorded which).

This clonotype was picked up a small number of times. This chain joins TRBV7-9 and TRBJ2-1; D unresolved. Germline V lookup: CDR1 SEHNR, CDR2 FQNEAQ (reference sequence). CDR3 length equals 12 residues. Trimming left V 4 bases short and J 8 bases short, with 9 bases between. The CDR3 DNA reads TGTGCCAGCAGCTATTCTATGGATGAGCAGTTCTTC. This translates into CASSYSMDEQFF.

This clonotype has a count of ten or more. CDR3 coding DNA: TGTGCCAGCAGTCGGGACAGGGAGAAAGGGGGGACGGACAATGAGCAGTTCTTC. Translation gives CASSRDREKGGTDNEQFF. The chain employs TRBV28 and TRBJ2-1, with 9 positions matching TRBD1. Per germline, CDR1 MDHEN and CDR2 SYDVKM. The CDR3 contains 18 residues. Trimming removed 5 bases from V and 5 bases from J; junction bases left unmatched: 16.

This clonotype has more than one count but fewer than ten. This chain links TRBV7-9 with TRBJ2-2; the match to TRBD1 covers 7 bases. V gave up 5 bases and J gave up 7 bases; unmatched junction bases: 13. Germline V CDR1 and CDR2: SEHNR, FQNEAQ (reference sequence). CDR3 length: 16 residues. CDR3 DNA: TGTGCCAGCAGCCCGCGGCCCGGGACAGATAACGGGGAGCTGTTTTTT. This codes for CASSPRPGTDNGELFF.

The gene calls are TRBV11-2 and TRBJ2-1; D ambiguous. The CDR3 covers 11 residues. From germline, CDR1 is SGHAT and CDR2 FQNNGV. V shed 5 bases and J shed 12 bases, with 11 bases lying between them. CDR3 amino acids: CASSGGIGQFF. CDR3 coding DNA: TGTGCCAGCAGCGGCGGTATTGGGCAGTTCTTC.

A few counts support this clonotype. This chain connects TRBV6-4 to TRBJ2-7; D uncertain. V gave up 8 bases and J gave up 2 bases, with 10 bases separating them. The V gene's germline CDR1 is MRHNA and CDR2 SNTAGT. This CDR3 is built from 12 residues. CDR3 nucleotide sequence: TGTGCCAGCCCCGGATGGACCTACGAGCAGTACTTC. Protein: CASPGWTYEQYF.

At least ten counts were recorded for this clonotype. The V and J genes are TRBV12-3 or TRBV12-4 and TRBJ2-3; D unresolved. The CDR3 sequence is 14 residues long. Trimming removed 3 bases at V and 4 bases at J, with 11 bases between. In DNA form, the CDR3 reads TGTGCCAGCAGTTTGGCTGGGAATGCAGATACGCAGTATTTT. As protein: CASSLAGNADTQYF.

Ten or more counts support this clonotype. This chain links TRBV12-3 or TRBV12-4 with TRBJ1-1, with D tentatively TRBD1 (5 bases). The germline V and J ends were trimmed by 2 bases and 0 bases, with 7 bases remaining between them. This CDR3 contains 14 residues. The chain's CDR3 is CASSLRGVNTEAFF. The CDR3 DNA follows: TGTGCCAGCAGTTTACGGGGGGTGAACACTGAAGCTTTCTTT.

This clonotype was observed many times. The gene calls are TRBV11-2 and TRBJ2-7; 8 nucleotides line up with TRBD2. From germline, CDR1 is SGHAT and CDR2 FQNNGV. With V trimmed by 0 bases and J by 4 bases, 11 bases remained unmatched. This CDR3 is built from 17 residues. CDR3 amino acids: CASSLDGASSGMYEQYF. The CDR3 bases are TGTGCCAGCAGCTTAGATGGAGCTAGTAGCGGGATGTACGAGCAGTACTTC.

This clonotype has ten or more counts. The rearrangement joins TRBV4-2 to TRBJ2-7; D remains ambiguous. V shed 1 base and J shed 0 bases, with 16 bases lying between them. This CDR3 is built from 17 residues. The germline V gene encodes CDR1 LGHNA and CDR2 YNFKEQ. DNA for the CDR3: TGTGCCAGCAGCCAAGGACGCCAAGTCCTCAGCTCCTACGAGCAGTACTTC. Its translation is CASSQGRQVLSSYEQYF.

This clonotype has more than one count but fewer than ten. The chain links TRBV24-1 to TRBJ2-5, with D perhaps matching TRBD2 (5 bases). The germline V and J ends were trimmed by 5 bases and 5 bases, with 11 bases remaining between them. CDR1 and CDR2 from the germline V gene are KGHDR and SFDVKD. CDR3 length equals 13 residues. This CDR3 reads CATSGPSGETQYF. The CDR3 nucleotides are TGTGCCACCAGTGGACCCTCGGGGGAGACCCAGTACTTC.

The DNA for the CDR3 is TGTGCCAGCAGTTACTCGATCCTAAATGAGCAGTTCTTC. The encoded protein is CASSYSILNEQFF. The chain couples TRBV6-5 to TRBJ2-1; unclear D gene. Germline V gene data show CDR1 as MNHEY and CDR2 as SVGAGI. This CDR3 is built from 13 residues. V was pared by 0 bases and J by 7 bases, with 7 bases between.

The chain is built from TRBV6-1 and TRBJ2-1; 12 bases match TRBD2. V shed 2 bases, J shed 8 bases, and the junction held 4 bases outside the gene matches. From germline, CDR1 is MNHNS and CDR2 SASEGT. The CDR3 spans 15 residues. CDR3 in amino acids: CASSERLAGDHEQFF. Here the CDR3 DNA reads TGTGCCAGCAGTGAAAGACTAGCGGGAGATCATGAGCAGTTCTTC.

This clonotype has a count of ten or more. This sequence joins TRBV21-1 and TRBJ2-3; the table's D call of TRBD1 was not tested on the DNA. TRBV21-1 is a known pseudogene. The CDR3 has 15 residues. The CDR3 loop reads CASSNLPGRGDTQYF. CDR3 nucleotide sequence: TGTGCCAGCAGCAATCTTCCGGGACGGGGAGATACGCAGTATTTT.

This clonotype was detected a few times. The DNA of the CDR3 is TGCAGTGCTAGAGAACTAGGGAGCGTCGAAGCTTTCTTT. The encoded protein is CSARELGSVEAFF. The chain recombines TRBV20-1 with TRBJ1-1; D call uncertain. The CDR3 runs to 13 residues. The V gene's germline CDR1 is DFQATT and CDR2 SNEGSKA (reference sequence). The V end was cut by 0 bases, the J end by 8 bases, with 13 bases between.

This chain connects TRBV19 to TRBJ2-1, with D unclear. The CDR3 runs 14 residues. The V gene's germline CDR1 is LNHDA and CDR2 SQIVND (reference sequence). V was cut by 3 bases and J by 0 bases, with 6 bases left in between. DNA of the CDR3: TGTGCCAGTAGTATTCATAGCTCCTACAATGAGCAGTTCTTC. It codes for CASSIHSSYNEQFF.

This clonotype showed up many times. This chain uses TRBV3-1 with TRBJ2-2, with D possibly TRBD1 on 5 matching bases. The CDR3 has 15 amino acids. CDR1 and CDR2 from the germline V gene are LGHDT and YNNKEL (reference sequence). Trimming pared 5 bases from V and 4 bases from J, leaving 14 bases between. The CDR3 protein is CASSADRFPTGELFF. As DNA, the CDR3 is TGTGCCAGCAGCGCCGACAGATTTCCCACCGGGGAGCTGTTTTTT. Full variable domain (remainder filled in from reference TRBV3-1 and TRBJ2-2): DTAVSQTPKYLVTQMGNDKSIKCEQNLGHDTMYWYKQDSKKFLKIMFSYNNKELIINETVPNRFSPKSPDKAHLNLHINSLELGDSAVYFCASSADRFPTGELFFGEGSRLTVL.

This clonotype has just a few counts. The rearrangement links TRBV7-9 to TRBJ2-1, with D possibly being TRBD2 (6 bases). The CDR3 is 13 residues long. V was pared by 2 bases and J by 8 bases, with 10 bases between. CDR1 and CDR2 from the germline V gene are SEHNR and FQNEAQ (reference sequence). CDR3 in amino acids: CASSLPSADEQFF. DNA for the CDR3: TGTGCCAGCAGCTTACCTAGCGCAGATGAGCAGTTCTTC.

The chain joins TRBV14 to TRBJ2-4; TRBD2 matches 10 bases. Trimming cost V 3 bases and J 6 bases; bases outside gene matches: 8. Looked up from germline, CDR1 is SGHDN and CDR2 is FVKESK. This CDR3 spans 16 amino acids. The CDR3 loop reads CASSQYGTSERNIQYF. The CDR3 DNA sequence: TGTGCCAGCAGCCAGTACGGGACTAGCGAGAGAAACATTCAGTACTTC.

This clonotype showed up just a few times. The chain uses TRBV4-1 and TRBJ1-4, with D possibly matching TRBD1 (6 bases). From germline, CDR1 is MGHRA and CDR2 YSYEKL. The CDR3 covers 21 residues. V gave up 4 bases and J gave up 3 bases, with 30 bases separating them. The CDR3 sequence: CASSPTVSGQRSLAANEKLFF. The CDR3 nucleotides are TGCGCCAGCAGCCCGACGGTTTCAGGACAGCGGAGCCTTGCAGCTAATGAAAAACTGTTTTTT.

This clonotype was counted only a few times. The CDR3 region is CSASQGYLYNEQFF. The CDR3 DNA reads TGCAGTGCTTCCCAGGGGTACTTATACAATGAGCAGTTCTTC. The chain uses TRBV20-1 and TRBJ2-1, with a weak D call TRBD1 (6 bases). Germline lookup yields CDR1 DFQATT and CDR2 SNEGSKA (reference sequence). Trimming took 5 bases from V and 4 from J, leaving 15 bases between them. The CDR3 contains 14 residues.

The chain has TRBV3-1 and TRBJ2-1; 8 bases align to TRBD2. Germline V gene lookup returns CDR1 LGHDT and CDR2 YNNKEL (reference sequence). The V and J ends lost 6 bases and 0 bases, in that order; junction bases with no gene match: 4. The CDR3 has 15 amino acids. The DNA for the CDR3 is TGTGCCAGCAGTTCGACTAGCGACTCCTACAATGAGCAGTTCTTC. Its protein is CASSSTSDSYNEQFF.

J is TRBJ2-1 and V is TRBV13, with D possibly being TRBD2 (5 bases). Trimming cost V 4 bases and J 4 bases, with 14 bases left between them. CDR1 and CDR2 (germline): PRHDT, FYEKMQ (reference sequence). The CDR3 has 15 residues. CDR3 amino acids: CASSWGAVAYNEQFF. In nucleotides, the CDR3 is TGTGCCAGCAGCTGGGGAGCGGTGGCTTACAATGAGCAGTTCTTC.

CDR3: CASGQFPGTPNYEQYF. In DNA, the CDR3 is TGTGCTAGTGGCCAATTCCCCGGGACACCAAACTACGAGCAGTACTTC. The chain has TRBV12-5 and TRBJ2-7, with D perhaps matching TRBD1 (6 bases). Deletions cut 6 bases from V and 3 bases from J, with 21 bases between. The CDR3 extends over 16 amino acids. Germline V gene data show CDR1 as LGHNT and CDR2 as FRNRAP.

The rearrangement uses TRBV12-5 and TRBJ2-2; D unclear. The germline gives CDR1 LGHNT, CDR2 FRNRAP. V shed 1 base and J shed 7 bases, with 4 bases lying between them. This CDR3 has 12 residues. The CDR3, as DNA: TGTGCTAGTGGTTTGGGCGTCGGGGAGCTGTTTTTT. Protein product: CASGLGVGELFF.

This clonotype has a handful of counts. The chain combines TRBV2 with TRBJ1-3, with D possibly matching TRBD1 (6 bases). The CDR3 contains 12 residues. Trimming took 11 bases from V and 4 from J, leaving 12 bases between them. Per germline, CDR1 SNHLY and CDR2 FYNNEI. The CDR3 loop is CAVRGMGNTIYF. The DNA for the CDR3 is TGTGCCGTCAGGGGAATGGGAAACACCATATATTTT.

This chain links TRBV4-3 with TRBJ2-5, with a tentative D call TRBD2 (6 bases). The germline gives CDR1 LGHNA, CDR2 YSLEER. The CDR3 length is 15 residues. The V end was cut by 1 base, the J end by 4 bases, with 13 bases between. CDR3 nucleotides: TGCGCCAGCAGCCAAGTTTGGAGGGTTTCAGAGACCCAGTACTTC. Translating gives CASSQVWRVSETQYF.

The chain has TRBV15 and TRBJ2-1; D uncertain. The CDR3 sequence is 13 residues long. The germline V gene has CDR1 LNHNV and CDR2 YYDKDF (reference sequence). Trimming cost V 0 bases and J 9 bases, with 9 bases left between them. For the CDR3, the DNA is TGTGCCACCAGCAGAGATCGTAGTGTTGAGCAGTTCTTC. It yields the protein CATSRDRSVEQFF.

The J gene is TRBJ2-1, the V gene TRBV7-2, with D possibly being TRBD2 (6 bases). The germline V and J ends were trimmed by 8 bases and 2 bases, with 13 bases remaining between them. CDR3 length equals 14 residues. In germline, CDR1 is SGHTA, CDR2 FQGNSA. The CDR3 here is CASGASATYNEQFF. In nucleotides, the CDR3 is TGTGCCAGCGGGGCTAGCGCAACCTACAATGAGCAGTTCTTC.

This clonotype appeared a few times. The J gene is TRBJ2-7, the V gene TRBV4-3; D is undetermined. The V and J ends lost 0 bases and 0 bases respectively, with 9 bases between them. The V gene's germline CDR1 is LGHNA and CDR2 YSLEER. The CDR3 sequence is 15 residues long. The DNA for the CDR3 is TGCGCCAGCAGCCAAGACCGGGTTAGCTCCTACGAGCAGTACTTC. This encodes CASSQDRVSSYEQYF.